This T cell receptor (beta chain) was recorded in a study of CD8 T cells in ankylosing spondylitis. TCRdb reprocessed the 5' RACE reads via MiXCR and lists one record per CDR3 protein. The sample lists about 390,000 distinct CDR3 sequences, around 20% occurring once. This CDR3 spans 15 amino acids. The V end was cut by 1 base, the J end by 3 bases, with 10 bases between. The V gene's germline CDR1 is MNHEY and CDR2 SMNVEV (reference sequence). Study-wide results and caveats: The study identified a TCR beta motif of seven or eight highly homologous variants that appeared characteristic of ankylosing spondylitis blood.

Details on this clonotype: The target antigen is unknown.

The receptor was derived from a male donor with ankylosing spondylitis. The chain uses TRBV27 and TRBJ1-5; unclear D gene. The specimen was blood, either unsorted or a sorted T cell fraction (not recorded which). The CDR3 protein is CASSLFASANQPQHF. CDR3 DNA sequence: TGTGCCAGCAGTTTATTCGCCAGCGCCAATCAGCCCCAGCATTTT.